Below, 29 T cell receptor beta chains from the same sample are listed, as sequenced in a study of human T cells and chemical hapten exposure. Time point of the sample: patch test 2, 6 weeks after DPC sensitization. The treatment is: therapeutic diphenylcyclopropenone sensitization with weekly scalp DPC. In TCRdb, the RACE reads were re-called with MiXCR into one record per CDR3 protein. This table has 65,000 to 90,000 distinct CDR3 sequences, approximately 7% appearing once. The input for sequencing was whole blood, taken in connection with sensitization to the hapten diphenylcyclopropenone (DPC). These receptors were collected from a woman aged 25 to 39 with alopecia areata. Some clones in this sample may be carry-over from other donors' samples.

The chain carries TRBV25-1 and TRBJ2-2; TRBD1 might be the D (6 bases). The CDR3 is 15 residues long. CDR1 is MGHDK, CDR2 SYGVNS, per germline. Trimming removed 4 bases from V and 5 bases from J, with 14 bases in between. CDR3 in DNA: TGTGCCAGCAGTGCCTCCTCACAGGGTACCGGGGAGCTGTTTTTT. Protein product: CASSASSQGTGELFF.

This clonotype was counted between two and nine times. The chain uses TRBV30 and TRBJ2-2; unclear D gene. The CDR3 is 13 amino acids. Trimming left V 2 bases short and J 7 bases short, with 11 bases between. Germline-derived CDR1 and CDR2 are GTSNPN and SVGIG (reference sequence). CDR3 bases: TGTGCCTGGAGTCCTCTGGGGAACGGGGAGCTGTTTTTT. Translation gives CAWSPLGNGELFF.

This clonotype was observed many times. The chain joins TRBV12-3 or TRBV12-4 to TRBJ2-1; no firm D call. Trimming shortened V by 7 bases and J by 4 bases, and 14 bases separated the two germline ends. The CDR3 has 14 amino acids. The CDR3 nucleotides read TGTGCCAGCACCTCCCGGGCTCCTTACAATGAGCAGTTCTTC. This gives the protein CASTSRAPYNEQFF.

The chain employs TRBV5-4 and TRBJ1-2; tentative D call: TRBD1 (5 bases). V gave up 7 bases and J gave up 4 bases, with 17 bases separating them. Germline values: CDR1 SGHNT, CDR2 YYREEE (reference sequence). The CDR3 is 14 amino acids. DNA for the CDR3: TGTGCCAGCGGTATCGGGGGTAGTGCCTATGGCTACACCTTC. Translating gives CASGIGGSAYGYTF.

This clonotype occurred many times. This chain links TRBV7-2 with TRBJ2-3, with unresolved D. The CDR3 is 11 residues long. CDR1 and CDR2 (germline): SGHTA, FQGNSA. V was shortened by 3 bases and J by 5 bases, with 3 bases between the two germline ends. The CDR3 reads CASSLVDTQYF. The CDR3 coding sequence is TGTGCCAGCAGCTTGGTAGATACGCAGTATTTT. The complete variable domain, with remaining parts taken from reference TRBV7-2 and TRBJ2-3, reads GAGVSQSPSNKVTEKGKDVELRCDPISGHTALYWYRQSLGQGLEFLIYFQGNSAPDKSGLPSDRFSAERTGGSVSTLTIQRTQQEDSAVYLCASSLVDTQYFGPGTRLTVL.

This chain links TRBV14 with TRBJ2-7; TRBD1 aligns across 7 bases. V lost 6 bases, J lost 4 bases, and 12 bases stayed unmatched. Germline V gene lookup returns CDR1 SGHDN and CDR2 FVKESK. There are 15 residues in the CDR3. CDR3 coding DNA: TGTGCCAGCAGAGCATCCGGGACAGCTATTTACGAGCAGTACTTC. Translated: CASRASGTAIYEQYF.

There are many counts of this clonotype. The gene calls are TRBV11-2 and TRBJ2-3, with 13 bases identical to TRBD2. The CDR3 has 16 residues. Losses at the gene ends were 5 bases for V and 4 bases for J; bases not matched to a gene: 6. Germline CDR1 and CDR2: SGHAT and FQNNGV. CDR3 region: CASSLGLAGASDTQYF. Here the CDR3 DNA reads TGTGCCAGCAGCCTCGGACTAGCGGGGGCCTCAGATACGCAGTATTTT.

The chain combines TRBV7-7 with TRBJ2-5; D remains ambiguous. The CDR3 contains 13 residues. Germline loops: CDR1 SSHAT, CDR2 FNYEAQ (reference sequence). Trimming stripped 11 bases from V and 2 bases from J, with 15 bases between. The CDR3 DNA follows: TGTGCCTTGGGCCGAGCATTACAAGAGACCCAGTACTTC. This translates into CALGRALQETQYF.

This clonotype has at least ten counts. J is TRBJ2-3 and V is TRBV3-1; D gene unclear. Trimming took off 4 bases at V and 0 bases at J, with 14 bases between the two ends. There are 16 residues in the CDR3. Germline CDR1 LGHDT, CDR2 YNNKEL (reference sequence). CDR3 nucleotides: TGTGCCAGCAGCCCCTCTAGATCCTCTAGCACAGATACGCAGTATTTT. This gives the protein CASSPSRSSSTDTQYF.

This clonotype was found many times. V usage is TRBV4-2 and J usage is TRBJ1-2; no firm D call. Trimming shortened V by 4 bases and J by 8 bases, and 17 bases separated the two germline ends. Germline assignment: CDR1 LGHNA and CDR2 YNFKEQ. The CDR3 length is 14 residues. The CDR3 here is CASSPQSGPEGYTF. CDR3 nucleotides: TGTGCCAGCAGCCCCCAGTCCGGACCCGAAGGCTACACCTTC.

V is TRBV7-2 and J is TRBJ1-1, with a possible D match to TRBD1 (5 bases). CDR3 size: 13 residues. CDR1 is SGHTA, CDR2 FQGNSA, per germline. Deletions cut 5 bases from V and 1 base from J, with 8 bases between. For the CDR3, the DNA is TGTGCCAGCAGCCGGGGCCCGAACACTGAAGCTTTCTTT. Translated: CASSRGPNTEAFF. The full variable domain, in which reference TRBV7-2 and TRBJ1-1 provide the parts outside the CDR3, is GAGVSQSPSNKVTEKGKDVELRCDPISGHTALYWYRQSLGQGLEFLIYFQGNSAPDKSGLPSDRFSAERTGGSVSTLTIQRTQQEDSAVYLCASSRGPNTEAFFGQGTRLTVV.

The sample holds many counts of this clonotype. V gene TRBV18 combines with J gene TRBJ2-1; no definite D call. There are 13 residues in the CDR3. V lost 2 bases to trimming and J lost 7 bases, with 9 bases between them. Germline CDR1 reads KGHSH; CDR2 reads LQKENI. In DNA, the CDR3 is TGTGCCAGCTCACCATTTAAGGAGAATGAGCAGTTCTTC. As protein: CASSPFKENEQFF.

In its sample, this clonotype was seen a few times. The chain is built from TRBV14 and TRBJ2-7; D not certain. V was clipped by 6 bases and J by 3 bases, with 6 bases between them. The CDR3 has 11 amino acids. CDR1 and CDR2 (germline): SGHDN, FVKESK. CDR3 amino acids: CASSSYYEQYF. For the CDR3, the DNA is TGTGCCAGCAGTAGCTACTACGAGCAGTACTTC.

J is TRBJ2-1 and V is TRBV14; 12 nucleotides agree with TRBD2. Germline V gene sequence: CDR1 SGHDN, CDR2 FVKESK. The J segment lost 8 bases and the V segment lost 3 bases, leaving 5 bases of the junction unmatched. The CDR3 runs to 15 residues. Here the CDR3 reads CASSHSSGGAYEQFF. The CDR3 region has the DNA TGTGCCAGCAGCCATTCTAGCGGGGGGGCCTATGAGCAGTTCTTC.

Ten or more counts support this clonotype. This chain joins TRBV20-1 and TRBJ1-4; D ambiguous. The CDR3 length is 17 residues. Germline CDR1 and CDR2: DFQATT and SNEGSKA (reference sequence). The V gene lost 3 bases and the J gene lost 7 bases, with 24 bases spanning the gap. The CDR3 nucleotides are TGCAGTGCTAGCCCCCCCCCATATGCGTTGGGAGGTGAAAAACTGTTTTTT. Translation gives CSASPPPYALGGEKLFF.

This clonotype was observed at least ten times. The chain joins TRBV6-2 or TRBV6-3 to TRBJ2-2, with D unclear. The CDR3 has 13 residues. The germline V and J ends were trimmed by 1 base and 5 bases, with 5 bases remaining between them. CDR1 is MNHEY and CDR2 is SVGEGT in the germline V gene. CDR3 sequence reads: CASSYLKTGELFF. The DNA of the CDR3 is TGTGCCAGCAGTTACTTAAAAACCGGGGAGCTGTTTTTT.

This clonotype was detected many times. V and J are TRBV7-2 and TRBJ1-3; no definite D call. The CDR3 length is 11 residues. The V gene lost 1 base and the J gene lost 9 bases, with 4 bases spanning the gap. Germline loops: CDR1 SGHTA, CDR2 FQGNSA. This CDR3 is CASSLGFTIYF. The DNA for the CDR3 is TGTGCCAGCAGCTTAGGATTCACCATATATTTT.

CDR3 DNA: TGTGCCAGCGGCGCTATTACTAGCACAGATACGCAGTATTTT. Its protein is CASGAITSTDTQYF. The chain is built from TRBV2 and TRBJ2-3; D remains ambiguous. The CDR3 is 14 residues long. Germline CDR1 SNHLY, CDR2 FYNNEI. V was clipped by 8 bases and J by 0 bases, with 12 bases between them.

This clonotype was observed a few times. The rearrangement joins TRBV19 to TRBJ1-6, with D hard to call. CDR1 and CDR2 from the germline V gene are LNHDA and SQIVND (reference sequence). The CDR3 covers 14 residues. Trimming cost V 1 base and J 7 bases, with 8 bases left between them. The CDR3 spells CASSIVLKNSPLHF. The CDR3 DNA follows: TGTGCCAGTAGTATAGTTTTAAAGAATTCACCCCTCCACTTT.

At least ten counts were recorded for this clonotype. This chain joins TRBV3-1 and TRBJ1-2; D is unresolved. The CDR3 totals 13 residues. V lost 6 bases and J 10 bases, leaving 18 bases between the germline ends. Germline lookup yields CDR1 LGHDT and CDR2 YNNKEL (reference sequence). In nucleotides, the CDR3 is TGTGCCAGCAGGGCCGGGTACCAGGATTACTACACCTTC. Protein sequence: CASRAGYQDYYTF.

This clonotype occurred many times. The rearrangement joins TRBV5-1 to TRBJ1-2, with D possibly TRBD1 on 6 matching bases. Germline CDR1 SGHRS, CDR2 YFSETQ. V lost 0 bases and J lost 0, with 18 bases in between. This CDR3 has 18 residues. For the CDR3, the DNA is TGCGCCAGCAGCTTGGCCCCCTCGACAGGATACGCTAACTATGGCTACACCTTC. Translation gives CASSLAPSTGYANYGYTF.

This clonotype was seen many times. As DNA, the CDR3 is TGTGCCAGCAGTTTAGGGTCCGGGACAGGGTTGAACACTGAAGCTTTCTTT. This codes for CASSLGSGTGLNTEAFF. The rearrangement uses TRBV12-3 or TRBV12-4 and TRBJ1-1; TRBD1 agrees at 9 bases. With V trimmed by 1 base and J by 0 bases, 6 bases remained unmatched. The CDR3 has 17 residues.

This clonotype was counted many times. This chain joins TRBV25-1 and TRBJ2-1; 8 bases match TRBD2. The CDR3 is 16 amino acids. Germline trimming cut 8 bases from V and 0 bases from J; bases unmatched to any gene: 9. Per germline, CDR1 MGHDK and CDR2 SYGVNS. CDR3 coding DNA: TGTGCCAGCCGCGAAGAGCGGGGGAGCTCCTACAATGAGCAGTTCTTC. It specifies CASREERGSSYNEQFF.

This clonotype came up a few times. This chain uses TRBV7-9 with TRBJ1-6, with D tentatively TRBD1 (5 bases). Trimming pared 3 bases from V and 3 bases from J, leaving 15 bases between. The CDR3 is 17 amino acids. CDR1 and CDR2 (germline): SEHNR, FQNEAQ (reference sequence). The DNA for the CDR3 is TGTGCCAGCAGCTTCCGATTAGGGGCGAACTATAATTCACCCCTCCACTTT. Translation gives CASSFRLGANYNSPLHF. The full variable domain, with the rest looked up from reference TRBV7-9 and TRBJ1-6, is DTGVSQNPRHKITKRGQNVTFRCDPISEHNRLYWYRQTLGQGPEFLTYFQNEAQLEKSRLLSDRFSAERPKGSFSTLEIQRTEQGDSAMYLCASSFRLGANYNSPLHFGNGTRLTVT.

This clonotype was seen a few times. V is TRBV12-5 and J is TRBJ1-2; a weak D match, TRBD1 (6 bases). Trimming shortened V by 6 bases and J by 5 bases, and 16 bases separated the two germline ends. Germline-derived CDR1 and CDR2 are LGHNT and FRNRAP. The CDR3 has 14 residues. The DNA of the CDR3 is TGTGCTAGTGGCCGGGGACGGACAGAATATGGCTACACCTTC. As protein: CASGRGRTEYGYTF.

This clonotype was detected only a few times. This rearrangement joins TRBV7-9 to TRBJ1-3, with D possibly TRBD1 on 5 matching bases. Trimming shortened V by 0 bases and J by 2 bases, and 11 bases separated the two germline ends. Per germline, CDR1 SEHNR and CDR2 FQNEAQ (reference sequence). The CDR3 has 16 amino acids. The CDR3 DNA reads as TGTGCCAGCAGCTTAGCTGGGACGAGAGCTGGAAACACCATATATTTT. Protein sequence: CASSLAGTRAGNTIYF.

Here the CDR3 reads CASSQGVEGRQPQHF. CDR3 nucleotide sequence: TGTGCCAGCAGCCAAGGGGTAGAGGGCCGTCAGCCCCAGCATTTT. V gene TRBV3-1 combines with J gene TRBJ1-5, with D hard to call. Trimming cost V 1 base and J 6 bases, with 13 bases left between them. This CDR3 is 15 amino acids long. In germline, CDR1 is LGHDT, CDR2 YNNKEL (reference sequence).

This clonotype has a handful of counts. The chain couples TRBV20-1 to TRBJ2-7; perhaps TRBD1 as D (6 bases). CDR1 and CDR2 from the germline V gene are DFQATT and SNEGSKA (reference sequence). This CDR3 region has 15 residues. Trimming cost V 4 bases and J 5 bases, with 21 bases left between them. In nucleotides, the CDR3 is TGCAGTGCTATCCCGTTCCGGGACATGGTGAACGAGCAGTACTTC. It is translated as CSAIPFRDMVNEQYF.

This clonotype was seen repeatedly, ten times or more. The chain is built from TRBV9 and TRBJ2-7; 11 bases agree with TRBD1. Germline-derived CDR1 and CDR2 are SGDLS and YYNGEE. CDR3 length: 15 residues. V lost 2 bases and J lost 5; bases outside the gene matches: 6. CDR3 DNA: TGTGCCAGCAGCGTCCGGACAGGGGGCATCGACGAGCAGTACTTC. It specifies CASSVRTGGIDEQYF.